This T cell receptor beta chain was profiled in a study of cytomegalovirus exposure and HLA in healthy donors. Primers: 60 Vbeta forward and 13 Jbeta reverse. TCRdb keeps only in-frame clones here, not all; method: immunoSEQ multiplex PCR. Of under 200,000 clones listed, roughly 73% are singletons. This TCR was sampled from a woman aged 25 to 39 in good health and CMV-seronegative. The sequenced material came from PBMCs.

The CDR3 coding sequence is TGCAGCGTTGAAACCCCGACTAGCGGGAGGCCAGATACGCAGTATTTT. Protein product: CSVETPTSGRPDTQYF. This chain connects TRBV29-1 to TRBJ2-3, with 13 bases identical to TRBD2. The CDR3 contains 16 residues. Germline V gene lookup returns CDR1 SQVTM and CDR2 ANQGSEA. The ends lost 2 bases at V and 4 bases at J; junction bases unmatched: 6.